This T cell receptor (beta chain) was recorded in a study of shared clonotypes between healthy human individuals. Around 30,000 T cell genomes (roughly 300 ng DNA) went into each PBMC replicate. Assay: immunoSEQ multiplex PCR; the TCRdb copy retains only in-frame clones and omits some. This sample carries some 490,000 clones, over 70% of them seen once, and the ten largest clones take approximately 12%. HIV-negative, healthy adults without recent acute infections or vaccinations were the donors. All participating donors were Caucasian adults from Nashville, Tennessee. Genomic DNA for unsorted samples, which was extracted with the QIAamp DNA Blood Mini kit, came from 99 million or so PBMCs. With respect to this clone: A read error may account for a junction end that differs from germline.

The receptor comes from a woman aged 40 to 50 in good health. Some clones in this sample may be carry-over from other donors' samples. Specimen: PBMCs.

The CDR3, as DNA: TGTGCCAGTAGTATCCGCCTCGGGGGGCTGTTTTTT. As protein: CASSIRLGGLFF. The chain uses TRBV19 and TRBJ2-2, with a possible D match to TRBD2 (6 bases). The CDR3 is 12 residues long. Germline CDR1 is LNHDA and CDR2 is SQIVND (reference sequence).